This T cell receptor beta chain was obtained from a study of cytomegalovirus exposure and HLA in healthy donors. Study conclusions and caveats: The finding came from a later analysis; first-cohort TCR clusters tended to co-occur in the 110 or so validation repertoires. Specificity of a few CMV-associated chains for CMV antigens was verified in vitro. Rare TCR sequences dominated, though some public TCRs recurred in many donors. Reports credit the classifier with highly specific, highly sensitive diagnosis of cytomegalovirus status.

Sequenced by immunoSEQ multiplex PCR; TCRdb stores in-frame clones only, minus some. The sample lists approximately 150,000 clones, approximately 80% occurring once. CDR1 is SGHRS and CDR2 is YFSETQ in the germline V gene. The germline V and J ends were trimmed by 2 bases and 1 base, with 19 bases remaining between them. The CDR3 has 17 amino acids. The sample holds one count of this clone. Its cognate antigen is unknown. The receptor was isolated from a man aged 25-45 years in good health and CMV-seropositive. This chain uses TRBV5-1 with TRBJ2-7, with D perhaps TRBD1 (5 bases). Material for sequencing was PBMCs. The CDR3 sequence is CASSLVTGLSASYEQYF. The CDR3 bases are TGCGCCAGCAGCTTAGTAACAGGTCTTTCTGCTTCCTACGAGCAGTACTTC.